A single sample gave rise to the 9 T cell receptor beta chains below, sequenced in a study of blood T cell repertoires in COVID-19. The repertoire was sequenced with immunoSEQ multiplex PCR; TCRdb's copy has only in-frame clones and lacks some. The data hold about 130,000 clones, with about four fifths observed a single time. Sequenced: peripheral blood. The receptors derive from a woman aged 45-59 years with acute or convalescent COVID-19.

The chain couples TRBV5-1 to TRBJ2-7, with 10 bases matching TRBD1. Germline V lookup: CDR1 SGHRS, CDR2 YFSETQ. The CDR3 is 13 amino acids. J was trimmed by 5 bases and V by 5 bases; bases with no gene match: 4. The CDR3 DNA reads TGCGCCAGCAGTCCGGGACAGGGGAACGAGCAGTACTTC. Its translation is CASSPGQGNEQYF.

The CDR3 coding sequence is TGTGCCAGCAGTGCGGAGGGGATGAACACTGAAGCTTTCTTT. This gives the protein CASSAEGMNTEAFF. V is TRBV2 and J is TRBJ1-1; a weak D match, TRBD1 (5 bases). Germline CDR1 reads SNHLY; CDR2 reads FYNNEI. This CDR3 spans 14 amino acids. V lost 4 bases, J lost 0 bases, and 9 bases lay in between. The full variable domain, in which reference TRBV2 and TRBJ1-1 provide the parts outside the CDR3, is EPEVTQTPSHQVTQMGQEVILRCVPISNHLYFYWYRQILGQKVEFLVSFYNNEISEKSEIFDDQFSVERPDGSNFTLKIRSTKLEDSAMYFCASSAEGMNTEAFFGQGTRLTVV.

The CDR3 sequence: CASSSSPTGGNSPLHF. DNA of the CDR3: TGTGCCAGCAGTTCGTCCCCTACAGGGGGTAATTCACCCCTCCACTTT. The rearrangement links TRBV27 to TRBJ1-6; 8 bases align to TRBD1. CDR1 is MNHEY and CDR2 is SMNVEV in the germline V gene (reference sequence). The CDR3 extends over 16 amino acids. J lost 6 bases, V lost 4 bases, and 8 bases had no gene match.

The chain joins TRBV2 to TRBJ1-5; D might be TRBD1 (6 bases). The CDR3 runs 15 residues. Trimming took 2 bases from V and 6 from J, leaving 14 bases between them. Germline V gene data show CDR1 as SNHLY and CDR2 as FYNNEI. Here the CDR3 DNA reads TGTGCCAGCAGTGAAATCCGGGGGGCGGGTCAGCCCCAGCATTTT. The encoded protein is CASSEIRGAGQPQHF.

This clone was counted a single time. The rearrangement links TRBV19 to TRBJ1-5; D not resolved. Germline values: CDR1 LNHDA, CDR2 SQIVND (reference sequence). Trimming left V 0 bases short and J 10 bases short, with 10 bases between. CDR3 length equals 13 residues. DNA of the CDR3: TGTGCCAGTAGTATAGATCGAGCCGAACCCCAGCATTTT. Residues: CASSIDRAEPQHF.

This chain connects TRBV30 to TRBJ1-5; 7 bases match TRBD1. Germline assignment: CDR1 GTSNPN and CDR2 SVGIG (reference sequence). CDR3 size: 14 residues. With V trimmed by 1 base and J by 6 bases, 6 bases remained unmatched. Here the CDR3 DNA reads TGTGCCTGGAGTGAGGGGGCGCTGAGTCAGCCCCAGCATTTT. Its translation: CAWSEGALSQPQHF.

CDR3 DNA sequence: TGTGCCTGGAGCCGAGGGGGTAATGGTGAAGCTTTCTTT. This encodes CAWSRGGNGEAFF. V is TRBV30 and J is TRBJ1-1; weak D call: TRBD1 (6 bases). CDR1 GTSNPN and CDR2 SVGIG come from the germline V gene (reference sequence). This CDR3 is 13 amino acids long. The V gene lost 3 bases and the J gene lost 7 bases, with 15 bases spanning the gap.

The J gene is TRBJ1-3, the V gene TRBV18; possible D gene TRBD1, 5 bases. The CDR3 runs 18 residues. V lost 3 bases and J lost 0, with 18 bases in between. The germline V gene encodes CDR1 KGHSH and CDR2 LQKENI. The CDR3 spells CASSPGTVDLSSGNTIYF. The CDR3 coding sequence is TGTGCCAGCTCACCCGGGACTGTCGACTTGAGCTCTGGAAACACCATATATTTT.

This clone was seen only once. This chain links TRBV3-1 (or the pseudogene TRBV3-2) with TRBJ2-1; possibly TRBD2 for D (6 bases). The CDR3 consists of 14 residues. Germline assignment: CDR1 LGHDT and CDR2 YNNKEL (reference sequence). The ends were cut back, 1 base at V and 4 bases at J, with 8 bases in the middle. In nucleotides, the CDR3 is TGTGCCAGCAGCCAAGGGACTACTTACAATGAGCAGTTCTTC. Protein: CASSQGTTYNEQFF.